This T cell receptor beta chain was recorded in a study of regulatory T cells in long-lasting Graves disease (TCRdb year 2021). For context, the study as a whole: Persistent Graves' disease meant more than 5 years of antithyroid drug treatment with TSH receptor autoantibodies that stayed positive. Persistent Graves' disease patients were compared with newly diagnosed Graves' disease patients by peripheral blood TCR sequencing and RNA sequencing. The study was registered as a clinical trial and conducted in China. A total of 33 samples were covered by TCR sequencing, comprising approximately 13 persistent and about 20 newly diagnosed Graves' disease patients. On average, persistent Graves' disease patients in the clinical cohort had been on antithyroid drugs for about 10.3 years. Study-wide conclusions, independent of this receptor: The study examined only peripheral blood because the primary lesion, thyroid tissue, could not be accessed. Sequencing and analysis were limited to the TCR beta chain. Compared with newly diagnosed patients, persistent Graves' disease patients had lower TCR Shannon entropy and fewer highly expanded clones, which suggests clonal expansion. As a limitation, the authors acknowledged that the small sample size may reduce accuracy. Patients with persistent disease shared more public clonotypes (about 2,500) than newly diagnosed patients did (more than 900). Persistent disease showed preferential use of TRBV28, TRBJ1-2 and TRBJ2-5, whereas newly diagnosed disease favored TRBV20-1 and TRBJ2-1.

V is pared back by 3 bases and J by 14 bases, with 19 bases lying between the germline termini. Reading from cysteine to phenylalanine, the CDR3 counts 14 amino acids. The DNA shown is the 42-base CDR3, in frame from base 1. The library was built by means of multiplex PCR. Sequencing instrument: Illumina HiSeq 4000. To build TCR beta libraries, CDR3 regions were amplified by Arm-PCR using iRepertoire HTBI primers. PCR products were gel purified before sequencing. The paper's data handling went like this. A total of roughly 65 TRBV and 14 TRBJ segments were identified across samples and were used for gene usage analysis of CDR3 amino acid clonotypes. COPE and FqMerger were used to merge filtered high-quality paired reads into contigs. BLAST was used to align contigs to IMGT TRBV, TRBD and TRBJ reference genes, with CDR3 defined following IMGT. Clonotypes above 0.1% frequency were classified as highly expanded clones. Repertoire diversity was measured by Shannon entropy, and V-J evenness by the Gini coefficient. A clonotype found in more than one individual was treated as public. TCRdb reanalyzed the raw reads on its own, using fastp at Q25 for trimming and MiXCR for clone calling, and kept in-frame beta chains. Rows matching on CDR3 protein sequence are summarized as one entry with the most common DNA and genes. The V and J calls shown here were made by TCRdb, not taken from the authors' results. Recorded for this sample are fewer than 450,000 distinct CDR3 sequences; about a fifth of them occurred a single time. Around 20% of the sample is taken by the ten largest.

Comments on this clonotype: Its cognate antigen has yet to be identified. Base qualities were left out, and no much larger clone turns up one base away.

The label giving this sample's time point can be read as: persistent/refractory GD, antithyroid drugs over 5 years with positive TRAb. RNA was extracted from PBMCs in TRIzol for both TCR sequencing and RNA sequencing. The diagnosis of Graves' disease was made according to American Thyroid Association guidelines. The patients came from an endocrinology department in Xi'an, China. Each patient gave roughly 10 milliliters of peripheral blood, collected in an EDTA anticoagulant tube. Ficoll Paque Plus density gradient separation was used to isolate PBMCs, and no additional T cell sorting was done. RNA quality was checked with an Agilent 2100 Bioanalyzer and agarose gel, and concentration with a NanoDrop 2000.

The receptor was isolated from a female donor with Graves disease. Sequencing used peripheral blood mononuclear cells (PBMCs), obtained when the disease was refractory, from a patient treated with antithyroid drugs. The chain is encoded by TRBV12-3 or TRBV12-4 joined to TRBJ1-4, and possibly TRBD1, on 5 matching bases. The nucleotides read TGTGCCAGCAGTTTCTCCGGGACCTGGGAAGCGCTGTTTTTT. Translation gives CASSFSGTWEALFF.